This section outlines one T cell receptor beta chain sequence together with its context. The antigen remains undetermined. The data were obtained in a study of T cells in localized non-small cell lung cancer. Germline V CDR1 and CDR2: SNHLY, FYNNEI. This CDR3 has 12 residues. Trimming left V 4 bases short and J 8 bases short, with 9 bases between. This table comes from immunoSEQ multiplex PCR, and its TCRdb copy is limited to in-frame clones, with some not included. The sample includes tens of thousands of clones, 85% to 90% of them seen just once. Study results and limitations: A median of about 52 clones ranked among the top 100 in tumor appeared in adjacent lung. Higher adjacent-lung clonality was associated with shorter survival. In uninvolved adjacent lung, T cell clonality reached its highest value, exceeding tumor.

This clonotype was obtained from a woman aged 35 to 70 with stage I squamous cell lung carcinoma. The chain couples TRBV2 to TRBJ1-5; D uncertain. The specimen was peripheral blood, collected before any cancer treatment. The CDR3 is CASSGGGKPQHF. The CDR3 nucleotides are TGTGCCAGCAGTGGGGGTGGAAAGCCCCAGCATTTT.